This T cell receptor (beta chain) derives from a study of T and B cells in COVID-19 patients. TRB was amplified from about 250-500 ng of blood genomic DNA. CDR3 length: 11 amino acids. From germline, CDR1 is MNHEY and CDR2 SVGEGT. V was trimmed by 3 bases and J by 7 bases, leaving 7 bases between them. Multiplex PCR with BIOMED2 TRB-A/B primer pools amplified TRB rearrangements. MiXCR was run by TCRdb on the multiplex PCR reads, yielding one entry per CDR3 protein. This table has roughly 15,000 distinct CDR3 sequences, more than 25% appearing once. This clonotype was seen only a few times. The source is a human donor who had recovered from COVID-19. This chain uses TRBV6-2 or TRBV6-3 with TRBJ2-7; D is unresolved. Sequencing was done on a sample of blood. CDR3 nucleotides: TGTGCCAGCAGTTATATACGGGAGCAGTACTTC. It yields the protein CASSYIREQYF.